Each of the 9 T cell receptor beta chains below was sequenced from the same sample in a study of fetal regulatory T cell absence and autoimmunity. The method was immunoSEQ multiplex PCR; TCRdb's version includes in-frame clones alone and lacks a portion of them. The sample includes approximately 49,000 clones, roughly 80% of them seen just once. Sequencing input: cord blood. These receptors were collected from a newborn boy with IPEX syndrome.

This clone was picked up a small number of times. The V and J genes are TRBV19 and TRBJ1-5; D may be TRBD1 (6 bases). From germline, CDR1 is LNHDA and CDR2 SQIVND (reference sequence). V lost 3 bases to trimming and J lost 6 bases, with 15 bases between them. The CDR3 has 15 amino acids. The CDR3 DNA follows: TGTGCCAGTAGTATCCACAGGGCGGGGGGTCAGCCCCAGCATTTT. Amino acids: CASSIHRAGGQPQHF.

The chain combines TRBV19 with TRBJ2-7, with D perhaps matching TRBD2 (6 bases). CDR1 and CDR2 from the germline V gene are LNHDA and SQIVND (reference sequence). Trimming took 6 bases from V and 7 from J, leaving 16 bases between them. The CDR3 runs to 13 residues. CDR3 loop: CASSGLESGEQYF. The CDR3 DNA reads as TGTGCCAGTAGCGGATTGGAAAGCGGGGAGCAGTACTTC.

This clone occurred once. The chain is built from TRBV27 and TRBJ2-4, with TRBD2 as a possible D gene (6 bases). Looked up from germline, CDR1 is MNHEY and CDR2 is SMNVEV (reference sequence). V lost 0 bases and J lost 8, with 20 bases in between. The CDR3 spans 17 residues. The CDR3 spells CASSLSGGLRASYIQYF. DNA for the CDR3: TGTGCCAGCAGTTTATCGGGAGGCCTACGAGCCAGTTACATTCAGTACTTC.

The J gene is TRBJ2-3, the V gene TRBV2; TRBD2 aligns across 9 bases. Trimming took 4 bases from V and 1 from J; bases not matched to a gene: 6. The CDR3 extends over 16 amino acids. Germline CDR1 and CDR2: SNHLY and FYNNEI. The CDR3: CASSVLAGRGTDTQYF. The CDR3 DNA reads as TGTGCCAGCAGTGTTCTAGCGGGGCGCGGCACAGATACGCAGTATTTT.

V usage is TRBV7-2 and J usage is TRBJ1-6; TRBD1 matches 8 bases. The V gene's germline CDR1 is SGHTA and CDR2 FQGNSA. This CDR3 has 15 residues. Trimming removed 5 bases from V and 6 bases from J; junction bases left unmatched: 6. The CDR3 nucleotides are TGTGCCAGCAGCACTTGGACAGGGCTTAATTCACCCCTCCACTTT. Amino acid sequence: CASSTWTGLNSPLHF.

The DNA for the CDR3 is TGTGCCAGCAGCCAAGTGTGGGCTTCCACCGGGGAGCTGTTTTTT. Translation: CASSQVWASTGELFF. V gene TRBV14 combines with J gene TRBJ2-2; D is unresolved. Germline-derived CDR1 and CDR2 are SGHDN and FVKESK. V was trimmed by 1 base and J by 4 bases, leaving 10 bases between them. The CDR3 is 15 amino acids.

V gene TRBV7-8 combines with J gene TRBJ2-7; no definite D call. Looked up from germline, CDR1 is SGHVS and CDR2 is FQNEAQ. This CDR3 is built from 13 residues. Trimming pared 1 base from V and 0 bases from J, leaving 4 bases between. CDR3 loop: CASSLESSYEQYF. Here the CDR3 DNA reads TGTGCCAGCAGCTTAGAGAGCTCCTACGAGCAGTACTTC.

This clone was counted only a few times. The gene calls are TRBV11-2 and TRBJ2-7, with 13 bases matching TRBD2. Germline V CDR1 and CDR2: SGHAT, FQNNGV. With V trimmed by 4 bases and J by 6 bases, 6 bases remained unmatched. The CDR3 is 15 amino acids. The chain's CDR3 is CASSSTSGGAAEQYF. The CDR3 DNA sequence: TGTGCCAGCAGCTCCACTAGCGGGGGGGCCGCCGAGCAGTACTTC. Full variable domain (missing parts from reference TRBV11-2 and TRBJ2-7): EAGVAQSPRYKIIEKRQSVAFWCNPISGHATLYWYQQILGQGPKLLIQFQNNGVVDDSQLPKDRFSAERLKGVDSTLKIQPAKLEDSAVYLCASSSTSGGAAEQYFGPGTRLTVT.

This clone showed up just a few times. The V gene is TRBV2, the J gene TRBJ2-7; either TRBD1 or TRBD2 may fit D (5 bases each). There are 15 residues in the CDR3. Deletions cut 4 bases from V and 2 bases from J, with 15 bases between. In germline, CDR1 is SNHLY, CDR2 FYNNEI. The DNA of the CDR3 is TGTGCCAGCAGTGTGATGGGGACCGCGGCCTACGAGCAGTACTTC. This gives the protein CASSVMGTAAYEQYF.